Described below is a single TCR beta chain sequence and its context. Its cognate antigen is unknown. This record belongs to a study of blood T cells in healthy people across ages. PCR was performed a second time for about 7 to 11 cycles using a sample-barcoded 5' primer and a J-beta primer mix. TCRdb re-called the 5' RACE reads through MiXCR, storing one row per CDR3 protein. The table lists about 650,000 distinct CDR3 sequences, roughly 30% of them singletons. This CDR3 has 11 residues. Deletions cut 3 bases from V and 10 bases from J, with 10 bases between. Whole-study results and caveats: As age increased, TCR beta diversity per million T cells fell in a roughly linear fashion. Expanded clonotype shifts may have been confounded, as the donors had an unknown CMV status.

The TCR originated in a woman at least 80 years old in good health. The source material was blood. The chain carries TRBV12-3 or TRBV12-4 and TRBJ2-7; D is undetermined. CDR3 coding DNA: TGTGCCAGCAGTTTCGGGCACCTCCAGTACTTC. Translation: CASSFGHLQYF.